One sample yielded the 18 T cell receptor beta chains listed below, sequenced in a study of blood T cell repertoires in COVID-19. Assay used: immunoSEQ multiplex PCR; TCRdb lists only in-frame clones, some missing. This sample has roughly 100,000 clones, with more than 75% found just once. The sample comprised peripheral blood. The receptor source for this set is a man in his fifties or sixties with acute or convalescent COVID-19.

The genes are TRBV14 and TRBJ2-1; 7 bases are shared with TRBD2. With V trimmed by 0 bases and J by 2 bases, 13 bases remained unmatched. Germline assignment: CDR1 SGHDN and CDR2 FVKESK. The CDR3 covers 19 residues. The CDR3 reads CASSQDVGAGGSPYNEQFF. For the CDR3, the DNA is TGTGCCAGCAGCCAAGATGTTGGGGCTGGCGGGAGTCCCTACAATGAGCAGTTCTTC.

This sequence joins TRBV19 and TRBJ1-2; 9 bases match TRBD1. This CDR3 region has 13 residues. CDR1 and CDR2 from the germline V gene are LNHDA and SQIVND (reference sequence). J was trimmed by 2 bases and V by 9 bases; bases with no gene match: 4. The DNA for the CDR3 is TGTGCCAGCTCTGGACAGGGGAACTATGGCTACACCTTC. Encoded protein: CASSGQGNYGYTF.

The V and J genes are TRBV29-1 and TRBJ2-3, with 9 bases matching TRBD1. Germline CDR1 reads SQVTM; CDR2 reads ANQGSEA. Losses at the gene ends were 1 base for V and 3 bases for J; bases not matched to a gene: 2. The length of the CDR3 is 14 residues. The CDR3 is CSVEGDRATDTQYF. For the CDR3, the DNA is TGCAGCGTTGAAGGGGACAGGGCGACAGATACGCAGTATTTT.

The J gene is TRBJ1-2, the V gene TRBV28; D might be TRBD1 (6 bases). This CDR3 spans 15 amino acids. Germline V gene lookup returns CDR1 MDHEN and CDR2 SYDVKM. Trimming shortened V by 2 bases and J by 7 bases, and 17 bases separated the two germline ends. The CDR3 here is CASSLNTGSIGGYTF. CDR3 DNA sequence: TGTGCCAGCAGTTTAAATACAGGGAGTATTGGTGGCTACACCTTC.

This clone was seen more than once but under ten times. The chain employs TRBV5-4 and TRBJ2-3; no definite D call. The CDR3 sequence is 12 residues long. The germline CDR1 and CDR2 sequences are SGHNT and YYREEE (reference sequence). V gave up 1 base and J gave up 6 bases, with 6 bases separating them. In DNA form, the CDR3 reads TGTGCCAGCAGCTTGCCCGGGGATACGCAGTATTTT. It translates to CASSLPGDTQYF.

This clone was counted once. The V gene is TRBV5-5, the J gene TRBJ1-2, with TRBD1 as a possible D gene (6 bases). CDR1 is SGHKS, CDR2 YYEKEE, per germline (reference sequence). Between the trimmed V and J ends, which lost 1 base and 8 bases, there was a span of 18 bases. This CDR3 has 15 amino acids. CDR3 loop: CASSLLSQGGLGYTF. CDR3 nucleotide sequence: TGTGCCAGCAGCTTGCTTTCACAGGGCGGGTTAGGCTACACCTTC.

The V and J genes are TRBV7-9 and TRBJ2-1, with TRBD1 matching 10 bases. This CDR3 has 14 residues. V trimming: 4 bases; J trimming: 6 bases; junction bases outside the gene matches: 3. From germline, CDR1 is SEHNR and CDR2 FQNEAQ (reference sequence). The CDR3 bases are TGTGCCAGCAGCTCGGGACAGGGGTTCAATGAGCAGTTCTTC. Translated, it gives CASSSGQGFNEQFF.

This chain joins TRBV5-6 and TRBJ2-7, with 8 bases identical to TRBD1. Germline V gene lookup returns CDR1 SGHDT and CDR2 YYEEEE. With 4 bases clipped from V and 6 bases from J, the junction kept 18 bases outside the gene matches. The CDR3 contains 17 residues. The CDR3 region is CASSLTWGQASVSEQYF. CDR3 DNA: TGTGCCAGCAGCCTGACGTGGGGACAGGCTTCGGTTTCCGAGCAGTACTTC.

The chain links TRBV21-1 to TRBJ2-5; the table's D gene call, TRBD1, was not cross checked with the DNA. TRBV21-1 is given as a pseudogene. The CDR3 contains 20 residues. This CDR3 reads CASSKAYGISKGHGKETQYF. In nucleotides, the CDR3 is TGTGCCAGCAGCAAAGCGTATGGGATTTCCAAGGGGCATGGTAAAGAGACCCAGTACTTC.

The genes are TRBV12-3 or TRBV12-4 and TRBJ2-6; D unclear. The CDR3 covers 13 residues. Trimming left V 6 bases short and J 4 bases short, with 7 bases between. The CDR3: CASRPLGANVLTF. CDR3 coding DNA: TGTGCCAGCAGGCCACTCGGGGCCAACGTCCTGACTTTC.

The chain combines TRBV28 with TRBJ2-2; perhaps TRBD2 as D (5 bases). The CDR3 spans 15 residues. The V gene lost 6 bases and the J gene lost 5 bases, with 16 bases spanning the gap. Germline CDR1 and CDR2: MDHEN and SYDVKM. The CDR3, as DNA: TGTGCCAGCAGCCCAGCGGCCAAAGGGACCGGGGAGCTGTTTTTT. Amino acids: CASSPAAKGTGELFF.

The chain links TRBV27 to TRBJ2-3; no clear D gene. The CDR3 runs 15 residues. The germline V gene has CDR1 MNHEY and CDR2 SMNVEV (reference sequence). With 2 bases removed from V and 0 bases from J, the gap between germline ends came to 9 bases. CDR3 nucleotides: TGTGCCAGCAGTTTAAGCGTATCTAGCACAGATACGCAGTATTTT. Translating gives CASSLSVSSTDTQYF.

This clone was seen a single time. This chain connects TRBV10-1 to TRBJ2-1; 8 bases are shared with TRBD2. The CDR3 is made up of 14 amino acids. Germline V CDR1 and CDR2: WNHNN, SYGVQD (reference sequence). The trim removed 4 bases at V and 7 bases at J, leaving 6 bases unmatched. Here the CDR3 reads CASSVSGGPNEQFF. Written as DNA, the CDR3 is TGCGCCAGCAGTGTCTCGGGAGGGCCTAATGAGCAGTTCTTC.

This clone was recorded only once. The chain is built from TRBV7-9 and TRBJ2-5, with D possibly TRBD1 on 6 matching bases. Germline V gene lookup returns CDR1 SEHNR and CDR2 FQNEAQ (reference sequence). Trimming left V 5 bases short and J 3 bases short, with 16 bases between. The CDR3 totals 15 residues. The DNA for the CDR3 is TGTGCCAGCAGCACACTCATCGGGACAAAAGAGACCCAGTACTTC. Translation gives CASSTLIGTKETQYF.

This chain connects TRBV5-1 to TRBJ1-4; no clear D gene. CDR3 length equals 14 residues. V was trimmed by 0 bases and J by 7 bases, leaving 10 bases between them. The germline CDR1 and CDR2 sequences are SGHRS and YFSETQ. The CDR3 protein is CASSLAMAGEKLFF. The DNA of the CDR3 is TGCGCCAGCAGCTTGGCCATGGCAGGTGAAAAACTGTTTTTT. The variable domain in full, completed from reference TRBV5-1 and TRBJ1-4, reads KAGVTQTPRYLIKTRGQQVTLSCSPISGHRSVSWYQQTPGQGLQFLFEYFSETQRNKGNFPGRFSGRQFSNSRSEMNVSTLELGDSALYLCASSLAMAGEKLFFGSGTQLSVL.

V and J are TRBV4-1 and TRBJ1-3; D is uncertain. From germline, CDR1 is MGHRA and CDR2 YSYEKL. CDR3 length: 17 amino acids. With 1 base removed from V and 2 bases from J, the gap between germline ends came to 15 bases. CDR3 loop: CASSQVPGSYPGNTIYF. CDR3 sequence (DNA): TGCGCCAGCAGCCAAGTTCCGGGGTCCTATCCTGGAAACACCATATATTTT.

The J gene is TRBJ2-7, the V gene TRBV29-1, with D possibly being TRBD2 (6 bases). The CDR3 runs to 12 residues. Germline CDR1 is SQVTM and CDR2 is ANQGSEA. The V end was cut by 4 bases, the J end by 3 bases, with 10 bases between. This CDR3 reads CSVGEEFYEQYF. The CDR3 region has the DNA TGCAGCGTTGGGGAGGAATTCTACGAGCAGTACTTC.

V and J are TRBV5-6 and TRBJ1-1, with D uncertain. Germline V CDR1 and CDR2: SGHDT, YYEEEE. The CDR3 is made up of 17 amino acids. Trimming left V 3 bases short and J 4 bases short, with 22 bases between. The CDR3 DNA reads TGTGCCAGCAGCTCAATTATGACTATGTTAAGAGGCACTGAAGCTTTCTTT. It yields the protein CASSSIMTMLRGTEAFF.